This record concerns one T cell receptor (beta chain) sequence. Its specificity is not known. With random hexamers, about 0.45 to 1 ug RNA was reverse transcribed. Across 54 Vbeta and 13 Jbeta, TCR beta CDR3 was amplified with immunoSEQ multiplex PCR. In TCRdb, the immunoSEQ multiplex PCR reads were re-called with MiXCR into one record per CDR3 protein. The repertoire holds tens of thousands of distinct CDR3 sequences, with 75% to 95% as singletons. Trimming pared 5 bases from V and 8 bases from J, leaving 9 bases between. CDR3 length: 11 residues. Germline V gene data show CDR1 as MNHEY and CDR2 as SMNVEV (reference sequence). These data come from a study of CD8 T cells in Susac syndrome. Study findings and constraints: It was acknowledged by the study that relatively few individuals were included in its TCR sequencing and HLA analysis.

High-throughput TCR beta sequencing covered peripheral CD8+ and CD4+ T cells. The J gene is TRBJ1-2, the V gene TRBV27, with TRBD1 as a possible D gene (6 bases). The sequence was obtained from a human donor with multiple sclerosis. The source material was CD8+ T cells from PBMCs. The CDR3 sequence is CASSDRRGYTF. DNA of the CDR3: TGTGCCAGCAGTGACAGGAGAGGCTACACCTTC.